Sequencing of this T cell receptor (beta chain) was carried out in a study of T cells after yellow fever vaccination. Turning to the study itself: SMART-Seq v4 Ultra Low Input prepared the low-cell-number fractions. Study-wide findings and caveats: Peaking faster, on day 5 versus 15, the secondary response was nonetheless weaker.

This clonotype was counted at least ten times. Its antigen is unidentified. Conversion of TCR transcripts into cDNA relied on 5'RACE template switching, which added a universal primer site and UMIs. TCRdb ran MiXCR on the 5' RACE reads and lists one entry per CDR3 protein. The sample lists roughly 120,000 distinct CDR3 sequences, 7.4% occurring once. Germline V gene sequence: CDR1 MNHEY, CDR2 SVGAGI. Germline trimming cut 1 base from V and 8 bases from J; bases unmatched to any gene: 6. The CDR3 is 15 amino acids. The TCR comes from a man younger than 35 who received the YFV17D yellow fever vaccine. This specimen consisted of CD4+ T cells sorted from PBMCs, obtained less than 11 days after the first yellow fever vaccination. V is TRBV6-5 and J is TRBJ2-5, with 11 bases aligning to TRBD2. CDR3 in amino acids: CASSYLTSGEGTQYF. CDR3 nucleotides: TGTGCCAGCAGTTACTTGACTAGCGGGGAGGGAACCCAGTACTTC.